The 4 T cell receptor beta chains listed next were all sequenced from one sample in a study of T cell changes during pregnancy in multiple sclerosis. The data were produced by immunoSEQ multiplex PCR, yet TCRdb's version contains in-frame clones alone and is incomplete. This sample carries almost 35,000 clones, 85% to 90% of them seen once, and the ten largest clones take roughly 4.5%. Sequences were derived from CD8+ T cells from peripheral blood mononuclear cells, sampled after pregnancy. Source of these receptors: a female donor with multiple sclerosis, enrolled in a pregnancy study.

V is TRBV9 and J is TRBJ1-2; D ambiguous. Germline V gives CDR1 SGDLS, CDR2 YYNGEE. V was pared by 4 bases and J by 2 bases, with 9 bases between. The CDR3 spans 13 residues. This CDR3 is CASSPTSNYGYTF. Written as DNA, the CDR3 is TGTGCCAGCAGCCCAACATCGAACTATGGCTACACCTTC.

The genes are TRBV10-3 and TRBJ1-1; TRBD1 is a possible D gene (6 bases). The V gene's germline CDR1 is ENHRY and CDR2 SYGVKD. Trimming pared 1 base from V and 2 bases from J, leaving 11 bases between. The CDR3 extends over 15 amino acids. CDR3 DNA sequence: TGTGCCATCAGTGAGTATACCAGGGGAAACACTGAAGCTTTCTTT. This sequence encodes CAISEYTRGNTEAFF.

The chain uses TRBV15 and TRBJ1-1; TRBD1 matches 7 bases. The V gene end was trimmed by 3 bases and the J gene end by 2 bases; junction bases not matched to a gene: 3. There are 14 residues in the CDR3. Per the germline V gene, CDR1 is LNHNV and CDR2 is YYDKDF (reference sequence). This CDR3 reads CATSSHRGNTEAFF. CDR3 bases: TGTGCCACCAGCAGCCACAGGGGAAACACTGAAGCTTTCTTT.

The chain uses TRBV27 and TRBJ2-7, with TRBD1 matching 8 bases. This CDR3 is 15 amino acids long. J lost 2 bases, V lost 2 bases, and 5 bases had no gene match. Looked up from germline, CDR1 is MNHEY and CDR2 is SMNVEV (reference sequence). CDR3 sequence (DNA): TGTGCCAGCAGTTTACTGACAGGGGCCCCCTACGAGCAGTACTTC. This gives the protein CASSLLTGAPYEQYF.